The following is a TCR beta chain sequence with its context. Ages ranged from roughly 18 to 100 years, with residence in around 24 US areas. Participant-reported clinical history was the basis for cohort assignment. There are 16 residues in the CDR3. Germline CDR1 reads MGHRA; CDR2 reads YSYEKL. V gave up 0 bases and J gave up 0 bases, with 11 bases separating them. The data derive from a study of blood T cell repertoires in COVID-19. Background on the study: COVID-19 samples collected from the United States, Italy and Spain covered acute and convalescent phases.

Original handling: Nucleated cell number was recorded as an estimate derived from reference gene primer amplification. The data were produced by immunoSEQ multiplex PCR, yet TCRdb's version contains in-frame clones alone and is incomplete. V and J calls and clone size are given by that table; D and trimming were obtained from the DNA. The sample lists more than 300,000 clones; 70% to 90% were seen once. This clonotype was sampled from a young woman who had recovered from COVID-19. The chain has TRBV4-1 and TRBJ1-2; TRBD1 is a possible D gene (5 bases). Material: PBMCs or T cells enriched from blood (not recorded which). CDR3 amino acids: CASSQESGTTNYGYTF. The CDR3 DNA reads as TGCGCCAGCAGCCAAGAGTCAGGGACTACTAACTATGGCTACACCTTC.